The present entry profiles one TCR beta chain with its context. Its antigen is currently unknown. TCRdb independently ran MiXCR on the PCR reads; one entry per CDR3 protein. The sample has under 800,000 distinct CDR3 sequences, over 25% seen once. This record belongs to a study of molecular identifiers for immune sequencing clone quantification. Study-wide points: Investigators reportedly could detect spiked Jurkat TCR RNA from one cell among some 940,000 naive cells.

CDR1 is LNHDA and CDR2 is SQIVND in the germline V gene (reference sequence). Trimming stripped 4 bases from V and 7 bases from J, with 23 bases between. The CDR3 length is 17 residues. This chain links TRBV19 with TRBJ1-5; D unclear. The sequencing sample was made of naive CD8+ T cells from blood, with Jurkat cell RNA spiked in. The subset is: FACS-sorted CD8+CD4-CCR7+CD45RA+ naive T cells. The origin of this receptor is a human donor in good health. Some libraries in this study had Jurkat cell RNA spiked in. CDR3 sequence: CASSSRLLGWLGQPQHF. Written as DNA, the CDR3 is TGTGCCAGTAGTAGTAGACTCCTCGGATGGCTCGGGCAGCCCCAGCATTTT.